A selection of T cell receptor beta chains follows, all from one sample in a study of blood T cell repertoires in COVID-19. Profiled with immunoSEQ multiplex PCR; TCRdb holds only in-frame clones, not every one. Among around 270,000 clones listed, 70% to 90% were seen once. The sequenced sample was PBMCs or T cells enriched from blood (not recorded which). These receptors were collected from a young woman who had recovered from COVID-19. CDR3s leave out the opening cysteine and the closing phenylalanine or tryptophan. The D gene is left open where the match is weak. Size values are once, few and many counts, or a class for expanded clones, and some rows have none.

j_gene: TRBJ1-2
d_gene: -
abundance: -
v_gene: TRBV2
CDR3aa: ASSDFLGANYGYT

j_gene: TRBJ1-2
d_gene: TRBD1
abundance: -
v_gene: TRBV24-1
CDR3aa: ATSDWDRVGGYT

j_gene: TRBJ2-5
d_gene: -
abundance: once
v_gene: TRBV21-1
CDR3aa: ASRKGDRGQETQY

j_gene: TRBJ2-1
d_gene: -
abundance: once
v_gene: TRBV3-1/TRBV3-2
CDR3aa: ASSQDEENEQF

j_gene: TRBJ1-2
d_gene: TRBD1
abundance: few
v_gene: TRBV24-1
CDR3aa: AVGDRGLYGYT

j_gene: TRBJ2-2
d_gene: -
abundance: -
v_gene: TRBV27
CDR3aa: ASRESGELF

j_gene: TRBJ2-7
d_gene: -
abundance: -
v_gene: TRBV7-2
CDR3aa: ASSLWLAYEQY

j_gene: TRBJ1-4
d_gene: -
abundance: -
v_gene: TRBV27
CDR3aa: ASSWGRDLKKLF

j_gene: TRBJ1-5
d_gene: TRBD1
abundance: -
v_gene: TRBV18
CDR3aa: ASSSGTGGQPQH

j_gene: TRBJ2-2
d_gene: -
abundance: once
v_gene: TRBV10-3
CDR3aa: AISDRRQANTGELF

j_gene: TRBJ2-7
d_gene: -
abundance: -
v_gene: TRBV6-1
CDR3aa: ASSDGGRNYEQY

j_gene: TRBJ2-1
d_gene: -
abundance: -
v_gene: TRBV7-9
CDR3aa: ASSLGQYNEQF

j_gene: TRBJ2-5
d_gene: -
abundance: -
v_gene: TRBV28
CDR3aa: ASALPQYQETQY

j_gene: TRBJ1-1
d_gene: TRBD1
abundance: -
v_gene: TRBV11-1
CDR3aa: ASGTGWTEAF

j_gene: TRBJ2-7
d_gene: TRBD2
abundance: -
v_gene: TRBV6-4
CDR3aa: ASSRVSGIDEQY